Below are 26 T cell receptor beta chains sequenced from a single sample in a study of blood T cell repertoires in COVID-19. Sequenced by immunoSEQ multiplex PCR; TCRdb stores in-frame clones only, minus some. The sample holds tens of thousands of clones, about 80% seen once. Sequences were obtained from peripheral blood. The receptors were gathered from a human donor in a cohort sampled during active COVID-19.

The table lists this clone with a few counts. V is TRBV3-1 (or the pseudogene TRBV3-2) and J is TRBJ2-3, with D possibly TRBD1 on 6 matching bases. Per the germline V gene, CDR1 is LGHDT and CDR2 is YNNKEL (reference sequence). Trimming shortened V by 3 bases and J by 1 base, and 14 bases separated the two germline ends. This CDR3 spans 16 amino acids. Written as DNA, the CDR3 is TGTGCCAGCAGCCACGCCCCGAAGGGGGGCACAGATACGCAGTATTTT. Translation gives CASSHAPKGGTDTQYF.

This clone was detected a few times. The rearrangement links TRBV11-3 to TRBJ2-6; D is unresolved. The germline V gene encodes CDR1 SGHNT and CDR2 YENEEA. V was pared by 7 bases and J by 0 bases, with 7 bases between. The CDR3 contains 14 residues. Here the CDR3 DNA reads TGTGCCAGCACCCAAAACTCTGGGGCCAACGTCCTGACTTTC. This encodes CASTQNSGANVLTF.

V gene TRBV28 combines with J gene TRBJ1-4; 7 bases agree with TRBD1. CDR1 MDHEN and CDR2 SYDVKM come from the germline V gene. The CDR3 totals 16 residues. After removal of 5 bases from V and 8 bases from J, the junction contained 14 bases not matched to a gene. The CDR3: CASSDRDEGFGEKLFF. The CDR3 coding sequence is TGTGCCAGCAGTGACAGGGACGAAGGGTTTGGAGAAAAACTGTTTTTT.

The J gene is TRBJ2-5, the V gene TRBV2, with 9 bases fitting TRBD2. The CDR3 is 16 amino acids. V shed 5 bases, J shed 8 bases, and the junction held 15 bases outside the gene matches. The germline V gene encodes CDR1 SNHLY and CDR2 FYNNEI. As DNA, the CDR3 is TGTGCCAGCAGTTTCTCTAGCGGGGAGCACCAAGGAACCCAGTACTTC. Translating it yields CASSFSSGEHQGTQYF.

Notes on this clone: Other DNA sequences from this sample encode an identical CDR3 as well. The rearrangement links TRBV18 to TRBJ2-7; D might be TRBD2 (6 bases). V was clipped by 3 bases and J by 5 bases, with 8 bases between them. The CDR3 spans 12 residues. The germline V gene has CDR1 KGHSH and CDR2 LQKENI. CDR3 in amino acids: CASSPRGDEQYF. CDR3 sequence (DNA): TGTGCCAGCTCACCTCGCGGGGACGAGCAGTACTTC.

This clone was counted only a few times. V is TRBV9 and J is TRBJ2-1, with TRBD2 as a possible D gene (5 bases). V shed 4 bases and J shed 0 bases, with 11 bases lying between them. Germline CDR1 and CDR2: SGDLS and YYNGEE. The CDR3 contains 15 residues. The CDR3, as DNA: TGTGCCAGCAGCTTGGCAGCGGTCTCCTACAATGAGCAGTTCTTC. This encodes CASSLAAVSYNEQFF.

This chain uses TRBV6-5 with TRBJ1-3; D is possibly TRBD1 (6 bases). V was pared by 7 bases and J by 1 base, with 14 bases between. CDR1 MNHEY and CDR2 SVGAGI come from the germline V gene. The CDR3 runs to 15 residues. The CDR3 DNA sequence: TGTGCCAGCACCAAGGGACATTCTTCTGGAAACACCATATATTTT. As protein: CASTKGHSSGNTIYF.

J is TRBJ1-6 and V is TRBV9, with D perhaps matching TRBD1 (5 bases). Germline CDR1 and CDR2: SGDLS and YYNGEE. The length of the CDR3 is 14 residues. The V end lost 0 bases, the J end lost 14 bases, and 15 bases lay between the germline ends. DNA for the CDR3: TGTGCCAGCAGCGTAGACGGGGGGGGATGGTCCCTCCACTTT. Protein: CASSVDGGGWSLHF.

V usage is TRBV15 and J usage is TRBJ1-5; 7 nucleotides align to TRBD1. There are 17 residues in the CDR3. CDR1 is LNHNV, CDR2 YYDKDF, per germline (reference sequence). V was pared by 0 bases and J by 3 bases, with 8 bases of the junction left unmatched. CDR3 sequence reads: CATSRDSRQGPNQPQHF. The DNA of the CDR3 is TGTGCCACCAGCAGAGATTCTCGACAGGGTCCCAATCAGCCCCAGCATTTT.

This clone has just one count. The CDR3 DNA reads TGTGCCAGCCGGGACAGGGGGCGAACGAAAACAGATACGCAGTATTTT. Amino acid sequence: CASRDRGRTKTDTQYF. The gene calls are TRBV19 and TRBJ2-3, with 12 bases identical to TRBD1. V trimming: 9 bases; J trimming: 3 bases; junction bases outside the gene matches: 10. This CDR3 comprises 16 residues. Germline-derived CDR1 and CDR2 are LNHDA and SQIVND (reference sequence).

This chain connects TRBV7-6 to TRBJ2-2; 10 nucleotides agree with TRBD1. Germline CDR1 reads SGHVS; CDR2 reads FNYEAQ. The CDR3 is made up of 16 amino acids. V lost 4 bases and J lost 4; bases outside the gene matches: 6. The CDR3 region has the DNA TGTGCCAGCAGCTCACGACAGGGGGCGCGCACCGGGGAGCTGTTTTTT. Translation gives CASSSRQGARTGELFF.

This clone was seen more than once but under ten times. The chain carries TRBV30 and TRBJ2-7; a weak D match, TRBD1 (5 bases). This CDR3 has 12 amino acids. Germline CDR1 is GTSNPN and CDR2 is SVGIG (reference sequence). V was trimmed by 4 bases and J by 6 bases, leaving 13 bases between them. This CDR3 reads CAWTTRVGEQYF. CDR3 bases: TGTGCCTGGACAACCAGGGTCGGCGAGCAGTACTTC. Full variable domain (missing parts from reference TRBV30 and TRBJ2-7): SQTIHQWPATLVQPVGSPLSLECTVEGTSNPNLYWYRQAAGRGLQLLFYSVGIGQISSEVPQNLSASRPQDRQFILSSKKLLLSDSGFYLCAWTTRVGEQYFGPGTRLTVT.

The V and J genes are TRBV15 and TRBJ1-1; D not certain. Trimming took 1 base from V and 2 from J, leaving 11 bases between them. Germline CDR1 and CDR2: LNHNV and YYDKDF (reference sequence). The CDR3 totals 15 residues. The CDR3 nucleotides are TGTGCCACCAGCAGAGGACTACGGGCTAACACTGAAGCTTTCTTT. Encoded protein: CATSRGLRANTEAFF.

V gene TRBV7-6 combines with J gene TRBJ2-7; maybe TRBD1 (6 bases). V lost 1 base, J lost 6 bases, and 16 bases lay in between. CDR1 and CDR2 from the germline V gene are SGHVS and FNYEAQ. This CDR3 comprises 15 residues. CDR3 nucleotide sequence: TGTGCCAGCAGCTTAGGTGCAGGGGCCCCGGGCGAGCAGTACTTC. It translates to CASSLGAGAPGEQYF.

This clone was counted between two and nine times. The genes are TRBV5-8 and TRBJ2-7, with 14 bases that match TRBD2. V lost 3 bases, J lost 3 bases, and 8 bases stayed unmatched. The CDR3 contains 17 residues. The germline V gene encodes CDR1 SGHTS and CDR2 YDEGEE. The CDR3 loop reads CASSSGLAGGPVYEQYF. The CDR3 nucleotides read TGTGCCAGCAGCTCAGGACTAGCGGGAGGACCCGTCTACGAGCAGTACTTC. The entire variable domain, with the rest obtained from reference TRBV5-8 and TRBJ2-7, is as follows: EAGVTQSPTHLIKTRGQQATLRCSPISGHTSVYWYQQALGLGLQFLLWYDEGEERNRGNFPPRFSGRQFPNYSSELNVNALELEDSALYLCASSSGLAGGPVYEQYFGPGTRLTVT.

The rearrangement uses TRBV10-3 and TRBJ1-6; 11 bases align to TRBD1. CDR3 length: 16 amino acids. The germline V gene encodes CDR1 ENHRY and CDR2 SYGVKD. V was clipped by 6 bases and J by 8 bases; unmatched bases: 9. The CDR3 protein is CAIRQNPGQGDSPLHF. The CDR3 DNA is TGTGCCATCAGGCAAAATCCGGGACAGGGGGATTCACCCCTCCACTTT.

The CDR3 nucleotides are TGTGCCAGCAGCGGGACTGGAAGCTCCTACGAGCAGTACTTC. Its translation is CASSGTGSSYEQYF. The chain combines TRBV28 with TRBJ2-7; D perhaps matches TRBD2 (6 bases). This CDR3 spans 14 amino acids. Germline V gene lookup returns CDR1 MDHEN and CDR2 SYDVKM. Trimming took 6 bases from V and 0 from J, leaving 12 bases between them.

V and J are TRBV9 and TRBJ1-4; TRBD1 aligns across 8 bases. V trimming: 8 bases; J trimming: 7 bases; junction bases outside the gene matches: 7. Looked up from germline, CDR1 is SGDLS and CDR2 is YYNGEE. This CDR3 comprises 13 residues. The CDR3 protein is CASTGTGPEKLFF. In DNA, the CDR3 is TGTGCCAGTACCGGGACAGGCCCTGAAAAACTGTTTTTT.

This rearrangement joins TRBV19 to TRBJ2-6, with 10 positions matching TRBD1. Germline values: CDR1 LNHDA, CDR2 SQIVND (reference sequence). The length of the CDR3 is 18 residues. Trimming cost V 7 bases and J 0 bases; bases outside gene matches: 9. CDR3 DNA: TGTGCCAGTACCTATTCGGGACAGGGGTACTCTGGGGCCAACGTCCTGACTTTC. Amino acids: CASTYSGQGYSGANVLTF.

This clone was counted a few times. The chain links TRBV5-5 to TRBJ1-5; D not resolved. Trimming left V 0 bases short and J 2 bases short, with 6 bases between. This CDR3 has 14 amino acids. Germline V CDR1 and CDR2: SGHKS, YYEKEE (reference sequence). CDR3 loop: CASSLERGNQPQHF. The CDR3 coding sequence is TGTGCCAGCAGCTTGGAGAGGGGCAATCAGCCCCAGCATTTT.

The rearrangement joins TRBV7-9 to TRBJ2-5; TRBD2 aligns across 9 bases. The ends lost 5 bases at V and 1 base at J; junction bases unmatched: 8. The germline CDR1 and CDR2 sequences are SEHNR and FQNEAQ (reference sequence). The CDR3 is 16 amino acids. CDR3 residues: CASSPIAGAIQETQYF. For the CDR3, the DNA is TGTGCCAGCAGCCCTATAGCGGGGGCCATCCAAGAGACCCAGTACTTC.

This clone was found once. The rearrangement joins TRBV6-5 to TRBJ1-2; maybe TRBD1 (5 bases). CDR1 is MNHEY and CDR2 is SVGAGI in the germline V gene. This CDR3 comprises 14 residues. The germline V and J ends were trimmed by 0 bases and 4 bases, with 9 bases remaining between them. The CDR3 DNA follows: TGTGCCAGCAGTTACTCAACGGGGGGCTATGGCTACACCTTC. This translates into CASSYSTGGYGYTF.

This clone was observed a handful of times. The rearrangement links TRBV28 to TRBJ1-3; 7 bases fit TRBD1. CDR3 length equals 16 residues. The germline CDR1 and CDR2 sequences are MDHEN and SYDVKM. Trimming at V came to 5 bases and at J to 2 bases, leaving 9 bases not matched to a gene. The CDR3 DNA follows: TGTGCCAGCAGTCCGAGACAGGGAGCCCCTGGAAACACCATATATTTT. Translated, it gives CASSPRQGAPGNTIYF.

This clone was found once. CDR3: CASSRAGGSPYNEQFF. The CDR3 region has the DNA TGTGCCAGCAGTCGGGCGGGGGGCTCGCCCTACAATGAGCAGTTCTTC. The V and J genes are TRBV5-4 and TRBJ2-1; 8 bases agree with TRBD2. Per the germline V gene, CDR1 is SGHNT and CDR2 is YYREEE (reference sequence). The CDR3 loop spans 16 amino acids. Unmatched junction bases numbered 9, after V lost 5 bases and J lost 2 bases.

This clone was seen a few times. The chain has TRBV6-1 and TRBJ1-1; possibly TRBD1 for D (6 bases). Trimming shortened V by 0 bases and J by 5 bases, and 16 bases separated the two germline ends. The CDR3 is made up of 16 amino acids. Germline V lookup: CDR1 MNHNS, CDR2 SASEGT. CDR3 sequence: CASSEAAGTYETEAFF. The DNA of the CDR3 is TGTGCCAGCAGTGAAGCGGCAGGGACATACGAAACTGAAGCTTTCTTT.

V gene TRBV19 combines with J gene TRBJ2-2; 10 bases map to TRBD2. The CDR3 runs to 17 residues. From germline, CDR1 is LNHDA and CDR2 SQIVND (reference sequence). Trimming removed 3 bases from V and 3 bases from J; junction bases left unmatched: 7. CDR3 amino acids: CASSMWLAGVDTGELFF. CDR3 nucleotide sequence: TGTGCCAGTAGTATGTGGCTAGCGGGAGTCGACACCGGGGAGCTGTTTTTT.